Below are 26 T cell receptor beta chains sequenced from a single sample in a study of shared clonotypes between healthy human individuals. Method: immunoSEQ multiplex PCR; TCRdb's copy keeps in-frame clones and lacks some. This table holds around 2.1 million clones, roughly 95% found once. Input material: naive CD4+ T cells sorted from blood. The subset: CD45RA+ positively selected. All receptors come from a man younger than 30 in good health.

V and J are TRBV28 and TRBJ2-5, with D tentatively TRBD1 or TRBD2 (6 bases each). Per germline, CDR1 MDHEN and CDR2 SYDVKM. Trimming removed 6 bases from V and 7 bases from J, with 15 bases in between. The CDR3 length is 13 residues. The CDR3 DNA sequence: TGTGCCAGCAGCCCGACAGGAGCGGGGACCCAGTACTTC. Amino acid sequence: CASSPTGAGTQYF.

The chain combines TRBV27 with TRBJ1-2; 9 nucleotides align to TRBD1. V was pared by 6 bases and J by 7 bases, with 6 bases of the junction left unmatched. There are 13 residues in the CDR3. From germline, CDR1 is MNHEY and CDR2 SMNVEV (reference sequence). CDR3 protein: CASRTQGAAGYTF. The CDR3 bases are TGTGCCAGCAGGACACAGGGGGCGGCTGGCTACACCTTC.

The V gene is TRBV5-6, the J gene TRBJ2-5; 10 nucleotides agree with TRBD2. The V gene's germline CDR1 is SGHDT and CDR2 YYEEEE. The CDR3 covers 14 residues. V lost 4 bases and J lost 5; bases outside the gene matches: 5. The CDR3 sequence: CASSLKAGGETQYF. In DNA, the CDR3 is TGTGCCAGCAGCCTAAAAGCGGGAGGGGAGACCCAGTACTTC.

The genes are TRBV12-5 and TRBJ2-3, with TRBD1 as a possible D gene (5 bases). This CDR3 region has 15 residues. CDR1 and CDR2 (germline): LGHNT, FRNRAP. Trimming shortened V by 1 base and J by 4 bases, and 12 bases separated the two germline ends. In DNA, the CDR3 is TGTGCTAGTGGTTTGGGGTGGGAAGGGGCAGATACGCAGTATTTT. Encoded protein: CASGLGWEGADTQYF. Combining the CDR3 with reference TRBV12-5 and TRBJ2-3 gives the whole variable domain DARVTQTPRHKVTEMGQEVTMRCQPILGHNTVFWYRQTMMQGLELLAYFRNRAPLDDSGMPKDRFSAEMPDATLATLKIQPSEPRDSAVYFCASGLGWEGADTQYFGPGTRLTVL.

V gene TRBV4-1 combines with J gene TRBJ1-2; a possible D gene is TRBD1 (5 bases). From germline, CDR1 is MGHRA and CDR2 YSYEKL. The CDR3 runs 16 residues. V was clipped by 4 bases and J by 2 bases, with 17 bases between them. The CDR3 here is CASSRGLGPLNYGYTF. CDR3 sequence (DNA): TGCGCCAGCAGCCGGGGGTTAGGACCGCTCAACTATGGCTACACCTTC.

This chain links TRBV6-1 with TRBJ1-6; D is possibly TRBD1 (6 bases). Germline values: CDR1 MNHNS, CDR2 SASEGT. Trimming cost V 0 bases and J 5 bases, with 8 bases left between them. The CDR3 covers 15 residues. CDR3: CASSEARQDNSPLHF. CDR3 nucleotides: TGTGCCAGCAGTGAAGCGCGACAGGATAATTCACCCCTCCACTTT.

About this clone: Other DNA sequences in the sample encode the same CDR3. The chain has TRBV5-6 and TRBJ2-3, with D hard to call. There are 11 residues in the CDR3. The germline V and J ends were trimmed by 5 bases and 1 base, with 2 bases remaining between them. From germline, CDR1 is SGHDT and CDR2 YYEEEE. The CDR3 sequence is CASSRTDTQYF. CDR3 DNA sequence: TGTGCCAGCAGTCGCACAGATACGCAGTATTTT.

The chain recombines TRBV4-3 with TRBJ2-7; 10 positions match TRBD2. Germline trimming cut 3 bases from V and 2 bases from J; bases unmatched to any gene: 4. Germline V CDR1 and CDR2: LGHNA, YSLEER. CDR3 size: 15 residues. As DNA, the CDR3 is TGCGCCAGCAGCCACCTAGCGGGGGACACCTACGAGCAGTACTTC. Its translation: CASSHLAGDTYEQYF.

Concerning this clone itself: The identical CDR3 is also encoded by other nucleotide sequences in the sample. The V call is TRBV6-5, the J call TRBJ1-6; D gene ambiguous. The CDR3 extends over 16 amino acids. V lost 2 bases to trimming and J lost 0 bases, with 8 bases between them. CDR1 is MNHEY, CDR2 SVGAGI, per germline. The CDR3 region is CASSYGLSSYNSPLHF. CDR3 sequence (DNA): TGTGCCAGCAGTTACGGGCTAAGCTCCTATAATTCACCCCTCCACTTT.

The V gene is TRBV5-8, the J gene TRBJ1-5; D is uncertain. Trimming removed 1 base at V and 10 bases at J, with 12 bases between. CDR1 and CDR2 (germline): SGHTS, YDEGEE. The length of the CDR3 is 13 residues. The CDR3 region has the DNA TGTGCCAGCAGCTTGATCGAGGTCCGACCCCAGCATTTT. Encoded protein: CASSLIEVRPQHF.

A remark on this clone: At the DNA level, this CDR3 is encoded by other sequences in the same sample as well. The chain carries TRBV5-1 and TRBJ1-2; a possible D gene is TRBD1 (5 bases). Germline CDR1 is SGHRS and CDR2 is YFSETQ. The CDR3 covers 14 residues. Trimming cost V 4 bases and J 2 bases, with 12 bases left between them. The CDR3 nucleotides read TGCGCCAGCAGCCTGGAGGGGTCAAACTATGGCTACACCTTC. The encoded protein is CASSLEGSNYGYTF. Filled out from reference TRBV5-1 and TRBJ1-2, the complete variable domain reads KAGVTQTPRYLIKTRGQQVTLSCSPISGHRSVSWYQQTPGQGLQFLFEYFSETQRNKGNFPGRFSGRQFSNSRSEMNVSTLELGDSALYLCASSLEGSNYGYTFGSGTRLTVV.

The rearrangement joins TRBV2 to TRBJ1-5; unclear D gene. V was trimmed by 2 bases and J by 6 bases, leaving 5 bases between them. Germline CDR1 is SNHLY and CDR2 is FYNNEI. The CDR3 sequence is 12 residues long. The CDR3 here is CASSESLQPQHF. The DNA for the CDR3 is TGTGCCAGCAGTGAATCCCTTCAGCCCCAGCATTTT. Together with reference TRBV2 and TRBJ1-5, the CDR3 gives the full variable domain: EPEVTQTPSHQVTQMGQEVILRCVPISNHLYFYWYRQILGQKVEFLVSFYNNEISEKSEIFDDQFSVERPDGSNFTLKIRSTKLEDSAMYFCASSESLQPQHFGDGTRLSIL.

This chain links TRBV2 with TRBJ1-3; the D gene is possibly TRBD1 (5 bases). Germline lookup yields CDR1 SNHLY and CDR2 FYNNEI. V gave up 3 bases and J gave up 7 bases, with 10 bases separating them. The CDR3 has 13 residues. In DNA, the CDR3 is TGTGCCAGCAGTGACACAGGTCCGAACACCATATATTTT. The encoded protein is CASSDTGPNTIYF. The complete variable domain, with remaining parts taken from reference TRBV2 and TRBJ1-3, reads EPEVTQTPSHQVTQMGQEVILRCVPISNHLYFYWYRQILGQKVEFLVSFYNNEISEKSEIFDDQFSVERPDGSNFTLKIRSTKLEDSAMYFCASSDTGPNTIYFGEGSWLTVV.

In the case of this clone: Other DNA sequences in this specimen translate into the identical CDR3. This chain joins TRBV5-1 and TRBJ1-6; a possible D gene is TRBD1 (6 bases). Trimming cost V 0 bases and J 5 bases, with 9 bases left between them. Germline V gene lookup returns CDR1 SGHRS and CDR2 YFSETQ. The CDR3 runs 15 residues. DNA of the CDR3: TGCGCCAGCAGCTTGGGCGCAGGGGATAATTCACCCCTCCACTTT. This gives the protein CASSLGAGDNSPLHF.

In the case of this clone: Other DNA variants within this sample encode the same CDR3. The CDR3 region is CASSPQGLTDTQYF. As DNA, the CDR3 is TGTGCCAGCTCACCACAGGGCCTCACAGATACGCAGTATTTT. This chain joins TRBV18 and TRBJ2-3; D is uncertain. Deletions cut 1 base from V and 2 bases from J, with 7 bases between. CDR3 size: 14 residues. The V gene's germline CDR1 is KGHSH and CDR2 LQKENI.

V is TRBV19 and J is TRBJ2-7; no firm D call. The germline V and J ends were trimmed by 1 base and 0 bases, with 10 bases remaining between them. The CDR3 length is 15 residues. CDR1 and CDR2 from the germline V gene are LNHDA and SQIVND (reference sequence). CDR3 in DNA: TGTGCCAGTAGTATAGGGACGGATAGCTCCTACGAGCAGTACTTC. Translating gives CASSIGTDSSYEQYF.

On this clone: The sample has other DNA sequences that encode this CDR3 too. The rearrangement links TRBV6-5 to TRBJ1-1; D is unresolved. V gave up 5 bases and J gave up 1 base, with 5 bases separating them. Germline V CDR1 and CDR2: MNHEY, SVGAGI. This CDR3 region has 12 residues. The CDR3 sequence is CASSRQNTEAFF. CDR3 coding DNA: TGTGCCAGCAGTAGACAGAACACTGAAGCTTTCTTT.

This clone was seen a single time. This chain joins TRBV5-4 and TRBJ2-1; perhaps TRBD2 as D (7 bases). Germline values: CDR1 SGHNT, CDR2 YYREEE (reference sequence). The CDR3 extends over 15 amino acids. The germline V and J ends were trimmed by 0 bases and 6 bases, with 13 bases remaining between them. CDR3 region: CASSLGRGRGNEQFF. The CDR3 nucleotides are TGTGCCAGCAGCTTGGGGCGGGGGCGTGGCAATGAGCAGTTCTTC.

This rearrangement joins TRBV6-4 to TRBJ1-1; D possibly corresponds to TRBD1 (5 bases). CDR1 is MRHNA, CDR2 SNTAGT, per germline. Trimming stripped 4 bases from V and 4 bases from J, with 13 bases between. The CDR3 has 14 residues. CDR3 in DNA: TGTGCCAGCAGTGGCGCAGGGTTCGGCACTGAAGCTTTCTTT. This codes for CASSGAGFGTEAFF.

This clone has just one count. The J gene is TRBJ2-5, the V gene TRBV14; 11 bases match TRBD2. The CDR3 has 15 amino acids. Germline lookup yields CDR1 SGHDN and CDR2 FVKESK. The V and J ends lost 3 bases and 2 bases, in that order; junction bases with no gene match: 2. The CDR3 spells CASSQGTSGQETQYF. CDR3 bases: TGTGCCAGCAGCCAGGGGACTAGCGGACAAGAGACCCAGTACTTC.

The chain links TRBV19 to TRBJ1-6; 9 bases fit TRBD1. Germline-derived CDR1 and CDR2 are LNHDA and SQIVND (reference sequence). J gave up 1 base and V 5 bases, and 3 bases lay outside the gene matches. The CDR3 extends over 16 amino acids. The CDR3 bases are TGTGCCAGTAGTGGAGGACAGGGGTCCTATAATTCACCCCTCCACTTT. Amino acid sequence: CASSGGQGSYNSPLHF.

The chain couples TRBV20-1 to TRBJ2-3, with no clear D. Germline V gives CDR1 DFQATT, CDR2 SNEGSKA (reference sequence). This CDR3 region has 8 residues. CDR3 sequence reads: CSTDTQYF. DNA for the CDR3: TGCAGCACAGATACGCAGTATTTT.

V gene TRBV5-1 combines with J gene TRBJ2-2; possibly TRBD1 for D (6 bases). V lost 4 bases, J lost 7 bases, and 11 bases lay in between. The CDR3 runs 13 residues. Germline CDR1 is SGHRS and CDR2 is YFSETQ. In DNA, the CDR3 is TGCGCCAGCAGCACAGGGTTCGGCGGGGAGCTGTTTTTT. The encoded protein is CASSTGFGGELFF.

Worth noting for this clone: Other DNA sequences of this sample code for an identical CDR3. CDR3 nucleotides: TGCGCCAGCAGCTTTGACGGTAACAATCAGCCCCAGCATTTT. Protein sequence: CASSFDGNNQPQHF. This rearrangement joins TRBV5-1 to TRBJ1-5, with D hard to call. Looked up from germline, CDR1 is SGHRS and CDR2 is YFSETQ. Trimming cost V 2 bases and J 3 bases, with 9 bases left between them. CDR3 length: 14 amino acids.

The rearrangement uses TRBV25-1 and TRBJ2-7; a weak D match, TRBD1 (5 bases). The CDR3 spans 12 residues. In germline, CDR1 is MGHDK, CDR2 SYGVNS. Trimming stripped 7 bases from V and 3 bases from J, with 10 bases between. The CDR3, as DNA: TGTGCCAGCATTGGGGCTTTCTACGAGCAGTACTTC. Its translation: CASIGAFYEQYF.

This rearrangement joins TRBV7-2 to TRBJ2-7; D not certain. CDR3 length equals 14 residues. CDR1 and CDR2 (germline): SGHTA, FQGNSA. Trimming took off 5 bases at V and 1 base at J, with 12 bases between the two ends. CDR3 residues: CASSPFGLSYEQYF. DNA for the CDR3: TGTGCCAGCAGCCCCTTTGGCCTTTCCTACGAGCAGTACTTC.